The T cell receptor beta chain described here comes from a study of cytomegalovirus exposure and HLA in healthy donors (TCRdb year 2017). For context, the study as a whole: According to an earlier analysis of several hundred of the donors, 150 million to 200 million T cells yielded roughly 100 million unique TCR beta sequences and about 300 Gb of sequence data. About 5 DR-DQ haplotypes were handled as single units for association and clustering, since linkage in the cohort was strong. Among the roughly 430 genotyped donors, around 79% belonged to the genetic ancestry cluster associated with self-reported Caucasian donors. The aim of the study was to test whether cataloging public T cell receptors could identify signatures of past pathogen exposure. Alongside the repertoire data, information on donor age, sex, ethnicity and CMV serostatus was compiled. A later genetic analysis used genome-wide SNP genotypes for about 65% of the 666 donors, treating that subset as a discovery cohort. In an earlier analysis of several hundred of the donors, high-throughput TCR beta sequencing was used to judge whether each TCR beta V gene segment behaved as functional or pseudogenic. A later analysis re-analyzed previously published TCR beta repertoires from 600 to 850 donors and added high-resolution HLA genotyping to study TCR occurrence patterns. Both class I and class II loci were covered by HLA typing, at four-digit resolution. The number of typed donors differed by locus: roughly 629-640 for A, B, C, DRB1 and DQB1; about 520 for DQA1; around 580 for DPA1; and some 450 for DPB1. All discovery cohort repertoires had been generated on a single sequencing platform. The study profiled the T cell repertoires of 500 to 800 subjects by immunosequencing and related them to cytomegalovirus serostatus. Besides the first cohort of roughly 700 subjects, a separate validation cohort made up of 120 different subjects was used. The study combined high-throughput TCR immunosequencing, statistical association of individual TCRs with disease status, and machine learning to predict cytomegalovirus infection status. An early release covering approximately 600 HLA-typed donors comprised approximately 290 gigabases of sequencing data and around 80 million unique TCR sequences. Among almost 400 genotyped donors of the cohort, an average of approximately 240,000 unique TCR beta nucleotide sequences were sequenced per donor, about a sixth of them non-productive. Rather than using new phenotypic data, the later analysis identified candidate immune exposures from TCR beta sequences and from how often those sequences occurred across donors. Beyond this particular receptor, the publication reports: Most TCR sequences were observed very rarely across donors, whereas some public TCRs were present in many individuals. A later analysis found that most CMV-associated TCR beta chains appeared HLA-restricted, with HLA associations seemingly driven largely by CMV exposure. In a later analysis, HLA-associated TCR beta chains were found to be more clonally expanded and to have lower generation probabilities than equally common non-associated chains. In vitro tests confirmed that three of the cytomegalovirus-associated TCR beta chains recognize cytomegalovirus antigens. Because HLA typing was unavailable for some donors at each locus, only the typed subset was used in association tests. A later analysis associated about 17,000 TCR beta sequences with specific HLA alleles at a false discovery rate of 0.05. A later genetic analysis associated a missense DCLRE1C variant with V-gene and J-gene trimming of TCR beta chains, and an independent cohort replicated the association. In an earlier analysis of some 540 of the donors, most TCR beta V segments appeared in productive rearrangements about 87% or about 30% of the time, broadly matching IMGT annotations. Presence/absence analyses assumed roughly uniform sequencing depth across donors, an assumption that may not hold. A further reported finding was that TCR beta sequences accurately predicted the HLA-A and HLA-B alleles for most subjects in the first cohort. A group of highly shared sequence variants was considered likely to be a technical artifact of the sequencing pipeline. Strong co-occurrence of HLA alleles, especially DR and DQ, made assigning TCR associations to individual alleles difficult. The classifier was reported to diagnose cytomegalovirus status with high specificity and sensitivity in both the original and validation cohorts. Linkage disequilibrium might explain the correlated functional status among segregating V segments, but an unknown experimental factor could not be ruled out. In a later analysis, TCR association rates were found to vary across HLA loci, with the most associated TCRs seen for DRB1 alleles and the fewest for HLA-C alleles. For the cohort, immune exposure information was limited to CMV serostatus. According to a later analysis, parvovirus B19, influenza, CMV and Epstein-Barr virus appeared linked to several top co-occurrence clusters. Because counts were too low, roughly 18 rarely observed V segments, including chromosome 9 orphons, were left out of the earlier analysis of about 620 of the donors. Only TCR beta chains were sequenced in this cohort, and the absence of alpha or paired-chain data limited detectable features. In a later genetic analysis, fewer N-insertions in productive TCRs were reported among donors in an Asian-associated ancestry cluster than the 666-donor mean. The study listed 170 or so TCR beta chains as associated with cytomegalovirus. According to the authors, the approach could potentially be generalized to other disease states and immunological phenotypes.

This clone showed up just a few times. Its antigen is unknown. No base-level quality is on record; no much larger clone is a single base apart. In total, around 600 healthy bone marrow donors made up the cohort. At the time of sampling, every cohort member was nominally healthy, though immune exposures that went unrecorded were likely present. The donor was CMV seronegative and belonged to the group of more than 300 seronegative cohort members. A peripheral blood sample was provided by each donor, and peripheral blood mononuclear cells were used for TCR beta sequencing. Genomic DNA extraction from the blood cell samples was performed with the Qiagen DNeasy Blood Extraction Kit. The method behind the library was the immunoSEQ multiplex PCR assay. For the multiplex PCR, a mixture combining 60 forward primers for TCR Vbeta segments and 13 reverse primers for TCR Jbeta segments was used. Amplification of the CDR3 region of rearranged TCR beta genes was performed with a multiplex PCR assay on genomic DNA. On the Illumina HiSeq System, the amplified TCR beta libraries were sequenced as 87-base-pair reads. The paper's data handling went like this. Across the 500 to 700 repertoires, a later analysis counted about 81 million unique TCR beta chains, roughly 11 million of which were shared by at least two donors. To remove PCR and sequencing errors, raw reads were error-corrected and collapsed into unique sequences using a nearest-neighbor algorithm that merged closely related sequences. To assign V, D and J gene segments, CDR3 sequences were aligned to IMGT reference sequences. For a sequence to be retained, at least a six-nucleotide match to both a V gene segment and a J gene segment was required. A rearrangement counted as productive if the CDR3 had no stop codons and remained in frame with V and J, and every other rearrangement counted as non-productive. Following IMGT convention, CDR3 was defined as the stretch from the second conserved V-encoded cysteine up to the conserved J-encoded phenylalanine. The earlier analysis of 450 to 750 of the donors excluded any sequence lacking an unambiguous match to a single V gene segment. An earlier analysis of approximately 590 of the donors called V segments functional above 56.7% productive rearrangements and segregating when the between-donor standard deviation exceeded 5%. To diagnose cytomegalovirus status from the catalog of TCR beta chain sequences, a statistical classification framework was built. In a later analysis, TCR nucleotide sequences were compared against IMGT/GENE-DB human TR gene sequences so that V and J genes could be assigned. The TCRdist pipeline was used in a later analysis to assign CDR3 sequences and most-parsimonious VDJ recombination scenarios. In a later analysis, each TCR beta chain was defined by its CDR3 amino acid sequence together with its V-gene family, and reads lacking a unique V-gene family were excluded. In a later analysis, 550 to 650 highly shared, low-generation-probability nucleotide sequences were removed to address suspected cross-contamination and a sequencing artifact. A later analysis calculated a clonal expansion index for each public chain from normalized within-repertoire ranks of inferred template counts. Generation probabilities in a later analysis came from a VDJ recombination model fitted to out-of-frame rearrangements, and those results were checked against IGoR. In a later analysis, TCR-TCR, TCR-HLA and TCR-CMV co-occurrence was scored with hypergeometric tests, and a repertoire-size bias correction was applied to TCR pairs. False discovery rates were estimated in a later analysis by permuting HLA or CMV assignments 20 times. In a later analysis, co-occurring TCRs were grouped using DBSCAN, with TCRdist sequence similarity added in when clustering inside HLA-allele-positive subsets. For co-occurrence clustering, repertoires with fewer than 30,000 or more than 120,000 public chains were excluded, along with roughly 5 repertoires with anomalous nucleotide sharing. The source is immuneACCESS, and TCRdb retained only in-frame sequences with V and J called. Part of the clones is not carried over; for the studies checked, unresolved V genes explain less than half of this, and the remainder is unexplained. V and J calls and clone size follow that table, whereas D and trimming were derived from the DNA. The sample includes about 120,000 clones, with roughly 80% observed a single time. The ten largest clones represent roughly 2.7% of the sample.

This receptor was obtained from a female donor in good health and CMV-seronegative. The specimen sequenced was PBMCs.

The CDR3 in this case is CASSPRTGSGYGYTF. In nucleotide form, the sequence is TGTGCCAGCAGCCCGAGGACAGGGAGTGGCTATGGCTACACCTTC. The V and J segments used are TRBV5-4 and TRBJ1-2, with 8 bases matching TRBD1. V lost 4 bases and J lost 4 bases, and the count of bases not matched to a germline gene is 9. The CDR3 measures 15 amino acids from cysteine to phenylalanine. Just the 45-base CDR3 DNA is kept, in frame starting at base 1. The germline V gene (reference sequence) specifies SGHNT as CDR1 and YYREEE as CDR2. Outside the CDR3, residues come from the reference TRBV5-4 and TRBJ1-2 proteins, so the full variable domain is: ETGVTQSPTHLIKTRGQQVTLRCSSQSGHNTVSWYQQALGQGPQFIFQYYREEENGRGNFPPRFSGLQFPNYSSELNVNALELDDSALYLCASSPRTGSGYGYTFGSGTRLTVV.